These 18 T cell receptor beta chains share one sample of origin, sequenced in a study of cytomegalovirus exposure and HLA in healthy donors. Primers for the PCR totalled 60 Vbeta and 13 Jbeta. Method: immunoSEQ multiplex PCR; TCRdb's copy keeps in-frame clones and lacks some. The sample lists approximately 160,000 clones, over 70% seen once, with roughly 7% in the top ten. The specimen was PBMCs. The receptors derive from a woman aged 40-49 years in good health and CMV-seropositive.

J is TRBJ2-1 and V is TRBV19; tentative D call: TRBD2 (6 bases). The V end was cut by 6 bases, the J end by 8 bases, with 17 bases between. The length of the CDR3 is 14 residues. Germline loops: CDR1 LNHDA, CDR2 SQIVND (reference sequence). Here the CDR3 reads CASSSTPGGDEQFF. CDR3 bases: TGTGCCAGTAGCTCAACCCCCGGGGGAGATGAGCAGTTCTTC.

The V and J genes are TRBV11-2 and TRBJ2-7; TRBD1 matches 7 bases. With 1 base clipped from V and 3 bases from J, the junction kept 6 bases outside the gene matches. CDR1 and CDR2 from the germline V gene are SGHAT and FQNNGV. The CDR3 totals 15 residues. CDR3 sequence (DNA): TGTGCCAGCAGCTTAGGCGACAGGGCGGACTACGAGCAGTACTTC. This translates into CASSLGDRADYEQYF.

The genes are TRBV10-1 and TRBJ1-4; possible D gene TRBD1, 6 bases. The CDR3 consists of 15 residues. V gave up 6 bases and J gave up 7 bases, with 18 bases separating them. CDR1 WNHNN and CDR2 SYGVQD come from the germline V gene (reference sequence). The CDR3 DNA follows: TGCGCCAGCAGAGTCCCGGGGGGCCCGACTGAAAAACTGTTTTTT. It translates to CASRVPGGPTEKLFF.

The chain uses TRBV18 and TRBJ2-1, with TRBD1 as a possible D gene (5 bases). Trimming left V 4 bases short and J 2 bases short, with 9 bases between. CDR1 and CDR2 (germline): KGHSH, LQKENI. The CDR3 consists of 14 residues. The CDR3 region has the DNA TGTGCCAGCTCACGGGCAGGGACCTACAATGAGCAGTTCTTC. Translated, it gives CASSRAGTYNEQFF.

This chain connects TRBV30 to TRBJ2-3; D may be TRBD2 (5 bases). Germline assignment: CDR1 GTSNPN and CDR2 SVGIG (reference sequence). The CDR3 totals 13 residues. V gave up 0 bases and J gave up 6 bases, with 10 bases separating them. DNA of the CDR3: TGTGCCTGGAGTGTAGCGGCCCCGGATACGCAGTATTTT. This encodes CAWSVAAPDTQYF.

The J gene is TRBJ2-1, the V gene TRBV5-1; no reliable D call. Trimming took 4 bases from V and 5 from J, leaving 10 bases between them. CDR1 is SGHRS and CDR2 is YFSETQ in the germline V gene. CDR3 length equals 13 residues. The CDR3 region has the DNA TGCGCCAGCAGCGAGCCGATGAACAATGAGCAGTTCTTC. Translated: CASSEPMNNEQFF.

V gene TRBV11-2 combines with J gene TRBJ1-1; D not certain. This CDR3 is built from 13 residues. CDR1 SGHAT and CDR2 FQNNGV come from the germline V gene. The V and J ends lost 5 bases and 2 bases respectively, with 9 bases between them. The CDR3 spells CASSRSANTEAFF. The DNA for the CDR3 is TGTGCCAGCAGCCGTAGCGCAAACACTGAAGCTTTCTTT. The variable domain in full, with the rest retrieved from reference TRBV11-2 and TRBJ1-1, is EAGVAQSPRYKIIEKRQSVAFWCNPISGHATLYWYQQILGQGPKLLIQFQNNGVVDDSQLPKDRFSAERLKGVDSTLKIQPAKLEDSAVYLCASSRSANTEAFFGQGTRLTVV.

The rearrangement joins TRBV9 to TRBJ2-5, with D maybe TRBD2 (7 bases). Germline values: CDR1 SGDLS, CDR2 YYNGEE. This CDR3 spans 14 amino acids. Trimming removed 0 bases at V and 4 bases at J, with 10 bases between. In DNA form, the CDR3 reads TGTGCCAGCAGCGTAGGGGGGGGGCGAGAGACCCAGTACTTC. Encoded protein: CASSVGGGRETQYF.

This clone was counted only a few times. The V and J genes are TRBV5-4 and TRBJ1-3; unclear D gene. Germline loops: CDR1 SGHNT, CDR2 YYREEE (reference sequence). The CDR3 is 16 residues long. Deletions cut 3 bases from V and 0 bases from J, with 13 bases between. CDR3 DNA: TGTGCCAGCAGCTCCCGGGGAGCGATCTCTGGAAACACCATATATTTT. The encoded protein is CASSSRGAISGNTIYF.

The gene calls are TRBV28 and TRBJ2-5, with D perhaps matching TRBD1 (5 bases). CDR1 and CDR2 from the germline V gene are MDHEN and SYDVKM. The V gene lost 3 bases and the J gene lost 4 bases, with 21 bases spanning the gap. The CDR3 is made up of 17 amino acids. For the CDR3, the DNA is TGTGCCAGCAGTTTGTTGGTGGGGCTAGTTTCAGGAGAGACCCAGTACTTC. It specifies CASSLLVGLVSGETQYF.

For the CDR3, the DNA is TGCGCCGGACCTCGTCTACAGGGCCATAGGGATTCACCCCTCCACTTT. Translated, it gives CAGPRLQGHRDSPLHF. The chain employs TRBV5-1 and TRBJ1-6; a possible D gene is TRBD1 (6 bases). V lost 10 bases, J lost 8 bases, and 25 bases lay in between. In germline, CDR1 is SGHRS, CDR2 YFSETQ. This CDR3 region has 16 residues. The entire variable domain, with the rest obtained from reference TRBV5-1 and TRBJ1-6, is as follows: KAGVTQTPRYLIKTRGQQVTLSCSPISGHRSVSWYQQTPGQGLQFLFEYFSETQRNKGNFPGRFSGRQFSNSRSEMNVSTLELGDSALYLCAGPRLQGHRDSPLHFGNGTRLTVT.

The rearrangement joins TRBV18 to TRBJ1-1, with 8 bases fitting TRBD1. The CDR3 loop spans 12 amino acids. Germline CDR1 is KGHSH and CDR2 is LQKENI. Germline trimming cut 4 bases from V and 11 bases from J; bases unmatched to any gene: 6. The CDR3 nucleotides read TGTGCCAGCTCACAGACAGGGGACGGGGCTTTCTTT. This sequence encodes CASSQTGDGAFF.

The V gene is TRBV6-4, the J gene TRBJ2-1; D gene uncertain. This CDR3 has 13 amino acids. V lost 2 bases to trimming and J lost 6 bases, with 8 bases between them. Per the germline V gene, CDR1 is MRHNA and CDR2 is SNTAGT. The CDR3 region has the DNA TGTGCCAGCAGTGACAGGTCGGGCAATGAGCAGTTCTTC. It is translated as CASSDRSGNEQFF.

This chain links TRBV30 with TRBJ2-7; TRBD2 is a possible D gene (6 bases). V shed 1 base and J shed 0 bases, with 13 bases lying between them. The CDR3 totals 15 residues. Germline V lookup: CDR1 GTSNPN, CDR2 SVGIG (reference sequence). The CDR3 DNA follows: TGTGCCTGGAGTGCGGACTACCGCGGCTCCTACGAGCAGTACTTC. This codes for CAWSADYRGSYEQYF.

The V call is TRBV18, the J call TRBJ1-5; D gene ambiguous. V lost 1 base and J lost 2, with 6 bases in between. This CDR3 has 14 residues. Germline V gene sequence: CDR1 KGHSH, CDR2 LQKENI. CDR3: CASSPQGGNQPQHF. The CDR3 coding sequence is TGTGCCAGCTCACCACAGGGAGGCAATCAGCCCCAGCATTTT.

This clone is a singleton in its sample. The chain links TRBV29-1 to TRBJ1-2; 8 nucleotides align to TRBD1. Germline V gene data show CDR1 as SQVTM and CDR2 as ANQGSEA. The CDR3 contains 11 residues. Trimming removed 7 bases from V and 6 bases from J; junction bases left unmatched: 4. The CDR3 region has the DNA TGCAGCGACAAGACAGGGGATGGCTACACCTTC. As protein: CSDKTGDGYTF.

Points on this clone: Sequence at one end of the junction differs from germline and may be a read error. The J gene is TRBJ2-6, the V gene TRBV30, with 9 nucleotides matching TRBD1. This CDR3 is 18 amino acids long. From germline, CDR1 is GTSNPN and CDR2 SVGIG (reference sequence). This chain's CDR3 is CAWSVPTGGVSGANGLTF. The CDR3 DNA is TGTGCCTGGAGTGTCCCGACAGGGGGTGTTTCTGGGGCCAACGGCCTGACTTTC.

The J gene is TRBJ2-2, the V gene TRBV6-5; D might be TRBD1 (6 bases). Trimming pared 5 bases from V and 13 bases from J, leaving 14 bases between. The CDR3 is 12 amino acids. Germline assignment: CDR1 MNHEY and CDR2 SVGAGI. CDR3 in amino acids: CASSEQGRGLFF. CDR3 nucleotides: TGTGCCAGCAGTGAACAGGGAAGGGGGCTGTTTTTT.